The TCR beta chain described here comes from a study of T cell responses to AZD1222 COVID-19 vaccine. Whole-study findings and limits: Of the AZD1222 recipients, only 5 or 6 were seropositive at baseline. Distributed over spike, vaccine-associated CD4 TCRs predominated at 160-218 and 743-854. Clonal diversity was possibly underestimated, and white British individuals and females predominated among donors.

Here immunoSEQ multiplex PCR was the method, and the copy in TCRdb shows in-frame clones only, minus some. Of about 130,000 clones in the sample, roughly 85% were seen once. CDR3 length equals 15 residues. The V segment lost 0 bases and the J segment 6 bases; nucleotides outside the gene matches: 4. Details on this clone: Its antigen is undetermined.

The specimen comprised peripheral blood, sampled 28 days after the second dose of the MenACWY control vaccine. The chain recombines TRBV6-7 with TRBJ2-7, with TRBD1 matching 11 bases. TRBV6-7 carries the ORF label, with uncertain function. This TCR derives from an adult who received the MenACWY meningococcal vaccine as a control. Here the CDR3 reads CASSYSRDRGVEQYV. In nucleotides, the CDR3 is TGTGCCAGCAGTTACTCGCGGGACAGGGGGGTCGAGCAGTACGTC.